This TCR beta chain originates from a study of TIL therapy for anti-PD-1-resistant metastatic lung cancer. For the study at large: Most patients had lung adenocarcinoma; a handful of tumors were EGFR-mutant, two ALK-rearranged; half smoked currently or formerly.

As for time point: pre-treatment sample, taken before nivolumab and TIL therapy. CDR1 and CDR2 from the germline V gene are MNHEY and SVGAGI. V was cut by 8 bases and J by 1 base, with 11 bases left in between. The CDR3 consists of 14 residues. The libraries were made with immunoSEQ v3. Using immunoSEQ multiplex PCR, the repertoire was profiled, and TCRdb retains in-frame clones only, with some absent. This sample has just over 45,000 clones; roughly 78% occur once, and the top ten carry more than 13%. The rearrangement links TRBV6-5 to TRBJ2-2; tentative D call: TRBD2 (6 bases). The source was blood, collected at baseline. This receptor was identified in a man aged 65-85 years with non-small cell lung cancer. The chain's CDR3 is CASGRRGNTGELFF. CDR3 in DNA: TGTGCCAGCGGTCGGAGGGGGAACACCGGGGAGCTGTTTTTT.